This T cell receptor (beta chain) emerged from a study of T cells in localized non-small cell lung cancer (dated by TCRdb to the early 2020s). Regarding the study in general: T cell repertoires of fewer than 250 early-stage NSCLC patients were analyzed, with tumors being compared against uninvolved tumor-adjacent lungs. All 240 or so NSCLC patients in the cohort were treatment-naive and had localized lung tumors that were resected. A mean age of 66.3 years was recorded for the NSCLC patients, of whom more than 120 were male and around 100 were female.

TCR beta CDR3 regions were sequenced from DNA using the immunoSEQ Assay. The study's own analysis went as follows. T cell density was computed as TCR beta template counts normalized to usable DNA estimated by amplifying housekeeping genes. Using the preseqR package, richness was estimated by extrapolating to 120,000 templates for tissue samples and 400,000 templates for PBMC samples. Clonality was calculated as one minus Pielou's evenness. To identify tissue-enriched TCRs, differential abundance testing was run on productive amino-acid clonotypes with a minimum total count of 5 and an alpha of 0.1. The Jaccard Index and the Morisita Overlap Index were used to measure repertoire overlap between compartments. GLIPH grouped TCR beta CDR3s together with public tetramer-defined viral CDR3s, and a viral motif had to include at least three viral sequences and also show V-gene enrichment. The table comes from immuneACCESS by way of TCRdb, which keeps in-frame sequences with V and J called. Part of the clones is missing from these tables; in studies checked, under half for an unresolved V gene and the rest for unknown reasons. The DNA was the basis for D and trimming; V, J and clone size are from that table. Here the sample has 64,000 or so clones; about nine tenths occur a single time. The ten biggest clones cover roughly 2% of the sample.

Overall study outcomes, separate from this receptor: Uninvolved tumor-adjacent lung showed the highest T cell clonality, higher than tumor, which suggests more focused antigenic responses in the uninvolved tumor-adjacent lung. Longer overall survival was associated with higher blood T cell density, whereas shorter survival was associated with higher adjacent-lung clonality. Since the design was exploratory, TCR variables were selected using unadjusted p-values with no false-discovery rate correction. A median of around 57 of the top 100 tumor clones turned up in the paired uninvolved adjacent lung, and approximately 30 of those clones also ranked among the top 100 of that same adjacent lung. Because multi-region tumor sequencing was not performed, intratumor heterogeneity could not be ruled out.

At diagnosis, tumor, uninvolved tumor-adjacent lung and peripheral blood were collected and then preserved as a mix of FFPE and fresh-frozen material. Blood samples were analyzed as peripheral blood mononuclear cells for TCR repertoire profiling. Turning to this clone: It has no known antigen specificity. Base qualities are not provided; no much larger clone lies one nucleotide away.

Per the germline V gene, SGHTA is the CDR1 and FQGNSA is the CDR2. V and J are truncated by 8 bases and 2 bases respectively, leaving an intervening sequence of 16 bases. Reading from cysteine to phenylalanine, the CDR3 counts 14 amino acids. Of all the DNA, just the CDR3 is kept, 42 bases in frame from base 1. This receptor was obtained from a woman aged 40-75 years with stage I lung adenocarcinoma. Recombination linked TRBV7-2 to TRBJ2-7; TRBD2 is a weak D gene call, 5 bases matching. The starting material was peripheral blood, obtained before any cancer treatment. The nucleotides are TGTGCCAGCGCGCTAGCCCCAGACCCCTACGAGCAGTACTTC. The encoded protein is CASALAPDPYEQYF.